The rows below give T cell receptor beta chains drawn from one sample of a study of blood T cell repertoires in COVID-19. The repertoire was sequenced with immunoSEQ multiplex PCR; TCRdb's copy has only in-frame clones and lacks some. The sample gives 19,000 or so clones, about 85% of which show up once; about a sixth is in the top ten. Sequencing was carried out using peripheral blood. The source is a man aged 65-85 years with acute or convalescent COVID-19. The CDR3 runs from the conserved cysteine through the conserved F or W. A D gene is named only where the DNA matches it firmly. A clone size is listed for some rows: how often the clone was seen (once, few, many), or a class if it is expanded.

abundance	v_gene	d_gene	j_gene	CDR3nt	CDR3aa
-	TRBV14	TRBD1	TRBJ2-7	TGTGCCAGCAGCGTCGACAGGGTCACCTCCTACGAGCAGTACTTC	CASSVDRVTSYEQYF
-	TRBV19	-	TRBJ2-7	TGTGCCAGTAGTACCCCGGAGAGCTCCTACGAGCAGTACTTC	CASSTPESSYEQYF
once	TRBV3-1/TRBV3-2	-	TRBJ1-2	TGTGCCAGCAGCCAAGAGGGGTACAGGATCTATGGCTACACCTTC	CASSQEGYRIYGYTF
-	TRBV5-1	TRBD1	TRBJ2-5	TGCGCCAGCAGCTGGGGACAGGGGAAGGAGACCCAGTACTTC	CASSWGQGKETQYF
-	TRBV28	TRBD2	TRBJ2-7	TGTGCCAGCAGTCCTCAGACTAGCGGGATCGACGAGCAGTACTTC	CASSPQTSGIDEQYF
-	TRBV7-8	TRBD1	TRBJ1-1	TGTGCCAGCAGCTTAGGACAGGGAAGAGTCCTGAACACTGAAGCTTTCTTT	CASSLGQGRVLNTEAFF
-	TRBV9	-	TRBJ1-2	TGTGCCAGCAGCGTAGCACAGAACTATGGCTACACCTTC	CASSVAQNYGYTF
-	TRBV27	TRBD2	TRBJ2-7	TGTGCCAGCAGTGCCAGGACTAGCGGGAGGGCCGGGGTGCAGTACTTC	CASSARTSGRAGVQYF
-	TRBV4-2	TRBD2	TRBJ2-1	TGTGCCAGCAGCCAAGATCGTCCGGACCCGGGACTAGCGAATGAGCAGTTCTTC	CASSQDRPDPGLANEQFF
few	TRBV6-6	-	TRBJ1-1	TGTGCCAGCAGTTACCAGGTGGTCACTGAAGCTTTCTTT	CASSYQVVTEAFF
-	TRBV12-5	TRBD1	TRBJ2-1	TGTGCTAGTGGTTTGGCCGGACAGGGAAAATACAATGAGCAGTTCTTC	CASGLAGQGKYNEQFF
-	TRBV11-3	TRBD1	TRBJ1-5	TGTGCCAGCAGCTTATCCCCCTCCGCGGGACAGAATAGCAATCAGCCCCAGCATTTT	CASSLSPSAGQNSNQPQHF
-	TRBV20-1	-	TRBJ2-4	TGCAGTGCTATCAGGGAAAACATTCAGTACTTC	CSAIRENIQYF
-	TRBV6-1	TRBD1	TRBJ1-4	TGTGCCAGCAGTGATCTAACAAACAGGGGTATAGAAAAACTGTTTTTT	CASSDLTNRGIEKLFF
-	TRBV6-5	-	TRBJ1-2	TGTGCCAGCAGTCGCGGGCCTTATTATGGCTACACCTTC	CASSRGPYYGYTF
-	TRBV6-5	TRBD2	TRBJ2-7	TGTGCCAGCAGTTACGGGCGGGAGCCGGCGGGATACGAGCAGTACTTC	CASSYGREPAGYEQYF
-	TRBV2	-	TRBJ1-2	TGTGCCAGCAGTGAGGGGCAGCAGAACTATGGCTACACCTTC	CASSEGQQNYGYTF
-	TRBV2	-	TRBJ1-6	TGTGCCAGCAGTGAAAGAGCCAGGACTTCTTCACCCCTCCACTTT	CASSERARTSSPLHF
-	TRBV5-1	-	TRBJ1-1	TGCGCCAGCAGGTGGGAGGGGGAGGGTGAAGCTTTCTTT	CASRWEGEGEAFF
-	TRBV11-2	-	TRBJ2-1	TGTGCCAGCAGCTTAGGGCTCAACAATGAGCAGTTCTTC	CASSLGLNNEQFF
-	TRBV5-1	-	TRBJ2-7	TGCGCCAGCAGCTCGACAGAGTTCTCCTACGAGCAGTACTTC	CASSSTEFSYEQYF
-	TRBV9	-	TRBJ1-2	TGTGCCAGCAGCCCGGGAGGGGCGGCCTATGGCTACACCTTC	CASSPGGAAYGYTF
-	TRBV2	-	TRBJ2-7	TGTGCCAGCAAAGTGGGCCTTAGCTCCTACGAGCAGTACTTC	CASKVGLSSYEQYF
-	TRBV19	TRBD1	TRBJ1-4	TGTGCCAGTAGTGCCCGGACAGGGGTAGTTGAAAAACTGTTTTTT	CASSARTGVVEKLFF
-	TRBV9	TRBD2	TRBJ2-3	TGTGCCAGCAGCGTATTAGCGGGAGGCACAGATACGCAGTATTTT	CASSVLAGGTDTQYF
-	TRBV7-3	TRBD1	TRBJ1-2	TGTGCCAGCAGCCCCACCCCTGGACAGGCTGAATTCTATGGCTACACCTTC	CASSPTPGQAEFYGYTF
-	TRBV2	-	TRBJ2-6	TGTGCCAGCACCCAAGAGGGGGCTGGGGCCAACGTCCTGACTTTC	CASTQEGAGANVLTF
-	TRBV24-1	TRBD1	TRBJ1-2	TGTGCCACCAGTGACCTCAGGGGGCTGGGCTACACCTTC	CATSDLRGLGYTF
once	TRBV12-3/TRBV12-4	TRBD2	TRBJ2-2	TGTGCCAGCGTTCGGGGGGGGACCGGGGAGCTGTTTTTT	CASVRGGTGELFF
-	TRBV6-2/TRBV6-3	TRBD1	TRBJ1-3	TGTGCCAGCAGTCCATCATGGGGACAGGGGAGTCAACACTCTGGAAACACCATATATTTT	CASSPSWGQGSQHSGNTIYF
-	TRBV23-1	TRBD2	TRBJ2-7	TGCGCCAGCAGCCCGAGGAGAGGACCAGCGGGGGCCTACGAGCAGTACTTC	CASSPRRGPAGAYEQYF
-	TRBV14	-	TRBJ1-2	TGTGCCAGCAGCCAAGAGACCGACATCATCTATGGCTACACCTTC	CASSQETDIIYGYTF
-	TRBV5-1	-	TRBJ2-3	TGCGCCAGCAGCTCAGGGCTGACTCCGGCAGATACGCAGTATTTT	CASSSGLTPADTQYF
-	TRBV9	TRBD1	TRBJ1-3	TGTGCCAGCAGCCCCCGACAGGGGGATGGAAACACCATATATTTT	CASSPRQGDGNTIYF
once	TRBV9	-	TRBJ2-5	TGTGCCAGCAGCTCAGGACTCGATGGGGAGACCCAGTACTTC	CASSSGLDGETQYF
-	TRBV7-8	TRBD1	TRBJ1-4	TGTGCCAGCAGCTTAGGGGGGGTTGGGACAGGGAGTGAAAAACTGTTTTTT	CASSLGGVGTGSEKLFF
-	TRBV4-2	-	TRBJ2-7	TGTGCCAGCAGCCAAAGCGGCCTCGGGGTGTACTTC	CASSQSGLGVYF
-	TRBV10-3	TRBD2	TRBJ2-7	TGTGCCATCAGTGAGGGGGAGGGTCTCGAGCAGTACTTC	CAISEGEGLEQYF
-	TRBV5-6	-	TRBJ2-2	TGTGCCAGCAGCTCTGGCCCTCAGACAGCCGGGGAGCTGTTTTTT	CASSSGPQTAGELFF
-	TRBV11-2	-	TRBJ2-2	TGTGCCAGCAGCTTGTTGACTGGCCGCGGGGAGCTGTTTTTT	CASSLLTGRGELFF
-	TRBV28	-	TRBJ2-3	TGTGCCAGCAGTTTAAGGCGGCCCACAGATACGCAGTATTTT	CASSLRRPTDTQYF
-	TRBV4-3	-	TRBJ1-1	TGCGCCAGCAGCCAAGATCCCCAGGGGAACACTGAAGCTTTCTTT	CASSQDPQGNTEAFF
-	TRBV7-2	-	TRBJ2-3	TGTGCCAGCAGCTCGACTACAGATACGCAGTATTTT	CASSSTTDTQYF
-	TRBV10-2	-	TRBJ2-7	TGCGCCAGCAGTGAGATAGGTTCAGCGGAGCACTTC	CASSEIGSAEHF
-	TRBV7-2	-	TRBJ2-2	TGTGCCACCCTCAGGACTTCGAACACCGGGGAGCTGTTTTTT	CATLRTSNTGELFF
few	TRBV12-3/TRBV12-4	-	TRBJ1-1	TGTGCCAGCAGCCGGAGGGCAAACACTGAAGCTTTCTTT	CASSRRANTEAFF
-	TRBV15	-	TRBJ1-3	TGTGCCACCAGCGCCTCAGTGAGGGGAAACACCATATATTTT	CATSASVRGNTIYF
-	TRBV9	TRBD2	TRBJ2-2	TGTGCCAGCAGCGTAGCTAGCGGGAGAAACGGGGAGCTGTTTTTT	CASSVASGRNGELFF
once	TRBV6-5	-	TRBJ2-2	TGTGCCACTTATAAACTAAGCGGTAACACCGGGGAGCTGTTTTTT	CATYKLSGNTGELFF